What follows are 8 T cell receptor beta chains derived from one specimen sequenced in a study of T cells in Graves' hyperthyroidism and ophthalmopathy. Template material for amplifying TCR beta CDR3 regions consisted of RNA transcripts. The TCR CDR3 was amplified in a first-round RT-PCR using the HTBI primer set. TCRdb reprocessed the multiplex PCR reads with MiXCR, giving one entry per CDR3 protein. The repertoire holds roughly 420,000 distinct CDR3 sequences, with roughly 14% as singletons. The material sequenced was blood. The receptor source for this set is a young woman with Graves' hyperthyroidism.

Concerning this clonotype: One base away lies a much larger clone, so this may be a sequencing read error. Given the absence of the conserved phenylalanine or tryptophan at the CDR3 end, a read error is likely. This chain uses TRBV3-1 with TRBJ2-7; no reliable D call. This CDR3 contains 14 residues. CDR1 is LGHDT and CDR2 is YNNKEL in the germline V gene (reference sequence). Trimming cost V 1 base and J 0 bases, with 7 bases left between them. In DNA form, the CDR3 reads TGTGCCAGCAGCCAAGCGGGCCTCTCCTACGAGCAGTACCTC. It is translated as CASSQAGLSYEQYL.

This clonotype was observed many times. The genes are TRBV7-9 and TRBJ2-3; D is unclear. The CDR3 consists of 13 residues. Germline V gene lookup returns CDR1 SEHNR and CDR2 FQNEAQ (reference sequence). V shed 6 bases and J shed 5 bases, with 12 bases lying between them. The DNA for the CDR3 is TGTGCCAGCAGTCCCCCCTCCCAAGATACGCAGTATTTT. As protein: CASSPPSQDTQYF.

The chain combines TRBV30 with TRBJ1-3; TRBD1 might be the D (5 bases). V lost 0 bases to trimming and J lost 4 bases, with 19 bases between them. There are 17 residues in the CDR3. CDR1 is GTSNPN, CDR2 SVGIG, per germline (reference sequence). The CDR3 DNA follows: TGTGCCTGGAGTGTAGGGTGGGCCAGGGCTACGGGAAACACCATATATTTT. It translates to CAWSVGWARATGNTIYF.

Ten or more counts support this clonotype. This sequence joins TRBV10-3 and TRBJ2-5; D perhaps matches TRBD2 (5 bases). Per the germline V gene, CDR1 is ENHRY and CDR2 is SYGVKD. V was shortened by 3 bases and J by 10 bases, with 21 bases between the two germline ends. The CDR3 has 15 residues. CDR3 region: CAISDGGQPREGQYF. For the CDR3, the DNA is TGTGCCATCAGTGACGGTGGGCAGCCCAGAGAGGGCCAGTACTTC.

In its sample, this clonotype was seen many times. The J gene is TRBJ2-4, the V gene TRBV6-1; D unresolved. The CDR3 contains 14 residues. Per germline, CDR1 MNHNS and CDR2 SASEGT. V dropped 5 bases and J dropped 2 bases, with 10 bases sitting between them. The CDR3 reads CASSSVVSKNIQYF. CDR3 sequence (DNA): TGTGCCAGCAGTTCAGTGGTTTCCAAAAACATTCAGTACTTC.

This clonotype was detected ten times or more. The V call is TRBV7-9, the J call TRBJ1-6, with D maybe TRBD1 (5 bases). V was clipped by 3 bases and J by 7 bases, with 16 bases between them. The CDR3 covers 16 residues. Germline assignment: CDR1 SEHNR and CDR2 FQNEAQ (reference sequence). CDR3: CASSLPAAGRNSPLHF. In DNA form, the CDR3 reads TGTGCCAGCAGCTTGCCCGCCGCAGGGCGGAATTCACCCCTCCACTTT.

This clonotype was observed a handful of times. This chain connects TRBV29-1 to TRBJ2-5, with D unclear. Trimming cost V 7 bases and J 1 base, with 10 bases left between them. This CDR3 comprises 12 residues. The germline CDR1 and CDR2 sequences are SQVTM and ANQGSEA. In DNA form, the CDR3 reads TGCAGCGGTCGTGGAAGCCAAGAGACCCAGTACTTC. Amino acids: CSGRGSQETQYF.

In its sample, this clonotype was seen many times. The DNA for the CDR3 is TGTGCCTGGAGTGCGAGGGCCTACGAGCAGTACTTC. It translates to CAWSARAYEQYF. This chain connects TRBV30 to TRBJ2-7, with D possibly matching TRBD2 (5 bases). Trimming removed 1 base at V and 2 bases at J, with 6 bases between. Germline CDR1 is GTSNPN and CDR2 is SVGIG (reference sequence). The length of the CDR3 is 12 residues.